This is a list of T cell receptor beta chains from one sample in a study of T-cell reconstitution after alpha-beta-depleted transplantation in children. TCRdb redid the calling of the PCR reads with MiXCR, one entry per CDR3 protein. The data show 600,000 to 700,000 distinct CDR3 sequences, around 16% seen once. Sequencing was performed on PBMCs from the stem cell graft donor, taken from the stem cell graft. These receptors were obtained from a human donor who donated a stem cell graft to a child with acute myeloid leukemia. Both conserved end residues are part of each CDR3. D genes are given only for firm matches.

D: NA; V: TRBV12-3/TRBV12-4; J: TRBJ2-5; CDR3: CASSSGPRETQYF
D: NA; V: TRBV12-3/TRBV12-4; J: TRBJ1-1; CDR3: CASSEQGMMAEAFF
D: TRBD2; V: TRBV7-2; J: TRBJ2-7; CDR3: CASSLGRGGYEQYF
D: NA; V: TRBV5-1; J: TRBJ1-4; CDR3: CASSLRGDGEKLFF
D: NA; V: TRBV4-3; J: TRBJ1-2; CDR3: CASSQDLTNYGYTF
D: TRBD1; V: TRBV4-1; J: TRBJ2-7; CDR3: CASSQDRGTYEQYF
D: NA; V: TRBV9; J: TRBJ2-3; CDR3: CASSVGGQITDTQYF
D: NA; V: TRBV25-1; J: TRBJ2-5; CDR3: CASSADSSGTQYF
D: NA; V: TRBV25-1; J: TRBJ2-7; CDR3: CASSRDPRYEQYF
D: NA; V: TRBV6-5; J: TRBJ2-1; CDR3: CASSYSIGHNEQFF